The 5 T cell receptor beta chains below were found in one sample sequenced in a study of Graves' ophthalmopathy and Graves' hyperthyroidism. Scientists amplified the TCR beta CDR3 regions from RNA transcripts. Second-round multiplex PCR came after first-round RT-PCR with HTBI primers. Each CDR3 protein is one row after TCRdb ran MiXCR on the multiplex PCR reads. The top ten hold about 4.2% of the sample, which has 580,000 or so distinct CDR3 sequences, roughly 39% seen once. Input material: peripheral blood or thyroid tissue (not recorded which). These receptors were collected from an adult man with Graves' hyperthyroidism.

This clonotype occurred many times. The chain uses TRBV13 and TRBJ1-1; D uncertain. The CDR3 consists of 13 residues. The germline V gene encodes CDR1 PRHDT and CDR2 FYEKMQ (reference sequence). The V end was cut by 5 bases, the J end by 1 base, with 8 bases between. The DNA for the CDR3 is TGTGCCAGCAGCCTCTTTGGGAACACTGAAGCTTTCTTT. Its translation: CASSLFGNTEAFF.

To note about this clonotype: This may arise from a read error, as a much more abundant clone is one base away. V usage is TRBV12-3 or TRBV12-4 and J usage is TRBJ1-5; TRBD1 matches 9 bases. This CDR3 comprises 15 residues. In DNA form, the CDR3 reads TGTGCCAGCAGGGCGGGACAGGGCTACAATCAGCTCCAGCATTTT. It is translated as CASRAGQGYNQLQHF.

The rearrangement joins TRBV14 to TRBJ2-3, with 10 bases lining up with TRBD1. The CDR3 is 15 residues long. J was trimmed by 6 bases and V by 1 base; bases with no gene match: 4. Germline loops: CDR1 SGHDN, CDR2 FVKESK. In DNA form, the CDR3 reads TGTGCCAGCAGCCAAGGGGACAGGGGTCGCGATACGCAGTATTTT. Translation gives CASSQGDRGRDTQYF.

The chain uses TRBV15 and TRBJ2-3; no definite D call. CDR1 and CDR2 from the germline V gene are LNHNV and YYDKDF (reference sequence). This CDR3 is built from 13 residues. The V and J ends lost 11 bases and 0 bases respectively, with 12 bases between them. This chain's CDR3 is CAAQLDSTDTQYF. The CDR3 nucleotides are TGTGCCGCCCAGTTAGATAGCACAGATACGCAGTATTTT. The full variable domain, its missing parts supplied by reference TRBV15 and TRBJ2-3, is DAMVIQNPRYQVTQFGKPVTLSCSQTLNHNVMYWYQQKSSQAPKLLFHYYDKDFNNEADTPDNFQSRRPNTSFCFLDIRSPGLGDTAMYLCAAQLDSTDTQYFGPGTRLTVL.

The rearrangement joins TRBV7-8 to TRBJ1-1, with D perhaps TRBD1 (5 bases). Germline V lookup: CDR1 SGHVS, CDR2 FQNEAQ. CDR3 length equals 11 residues. Between the trimmed V and J ends, which lost 6 bases and 6 bases, there was a span of 8 bases. The CDR3 protein is CASRVGPEAFF. In nucleotides, the CDR3 is TGTGCCAGCAGGGTGGGGCCTGAAGCTTTCTTT.